The 32 T cell receptor beta chains below all came from one sample that was sequenced in a study of early T cells in non-severe SARS-CoV-2 infection. TCRdb redid the calling of the 5' RACE reads with MiXCR, one entry per CDR3 protein. The sample includes 60,000 to 75,000 distinct CDR3 sequences, 9.5% to 15% of them seen just once. Sequenced input: whole blood. Receptors originate from an adult who was a healthcare worker with PCR-confirmed SARS-CoV-2 infection or an uninfected control (not recorded which).

The rearrangement uses TRBV6-2 or TRBV6-3 and TRBJ2-3; D call uncertain. This CDR3 region has 11 residues. The V and J ends lost 6 bases and 12 bases respectively, with 13 bases between them. Germline assignment: CDR1 MNHEY and CDR2 SVGEGT. The CDR3 nucleotides are TGTGCCAGCAGCTTTCTTCCGGACCAGTATTTT. It encodes CASSFLPDQYF.

CDR3 sequence: CARSLGGQGSTDTQYF. CDR3 DNA sequence: TGTGCCAGAAGCCTGGGGGGACAGGGTAGCACAGATACGCAGTATTTT. The rearrangement links TRBV5-3 to TRBJ2-3; 9 bases agree with TRBD1. TRBV5-3 is an open reading frame, and its role is uncertain. V shed 4 bases, J shed 0 bases, and the junction held 6 bases outside the gene matches. The CDR3 is 16 residues long.

This sequence joins TRBV27 and TRBJ1-2; D gene uncertain. V shed 5 bases and J shed 2 bases, with 24 bases lying between them. The CDR3 has 18 residues. Germline CDR1 MNHEY, CDR2 SMNVEV (reference sequence). The CDR3 DNA is TGTGCCAGCAGTCCCACCCAGCGAGGCTACTCCCAGAACTATGGCTACACCTTC. Protein sequence: CASSPTQRGYSQNYGYTF.

This clonotype was recorded a few times. The chain links TRBV7-9 to TRBJ1-4, with TRBD1 matching 10 bases. Germline-derived CDR1 and CDR2 are SEHNR and FQNEAQ (reference sequence). V trimming: 5 bases; J trimming: 5 bases; junction bases outside the gene matches: 5. This CDR3 contains 15 residues. CDR3 bases: TGTGCCAGCAGCCTGCCGGGACAGGGGAATGAAAAACTGTTTTTT. It specifies CASSLPGQGNEKLFF.

The J gene is TRBJ2-7, the V gene TRBV27; TRBD1 matches 10 bases. Germline trimming cut 4 bases from V and 5 bases from J; bases unmatched to any gene: 5. Germline V CDR1 and CDR2: MNHEY, SMNVEV (reference sequence). The CDR3 loop spans 14 amino acids. The CDR3 reads CASSSRDRGDEQYF. CDR3 DNA: TGTGCCAGCAGTTCCCGGGACAGGGGCGACGAGCAGTACTTC.

This clonotype showed up many times. V and J are TRBV7-9 and TRBJ2-3; tentative D call: TRBD2 (7 bases). The CDR3 contains 15 residues. V lost 4 bases to trimming and J lost 7 bases, with 18 bases between them. Germline CDR1 SEHNR, CDR2 FQNEAQ (reference sequence). The CDR3 protein is CASSSEGGVLNTQYF. The CDR3 nucleotides read TGTGCCAGCAGCTCGGAGGGGGGGGTGCTAAATACGCAGTATTTT.

The rearrangement links TRBV7-8 to TRBJ2-5; D not resolved. V dropped 0 bases and J dropped 3 bases, with 5 bases sitting between them. CDR1 is SGHVS, CDR2 FQNEAQ, per germline. There are 13 residues in the CDR3. DNA for the CDR3: TGTGCCAGCAGCTTAGCGACGGAAGAGACCCAGTACTTC. Residues: CASSLATEETQYF.

The table lists this clonotype with a few counts. The V and J genes are TRBV9 and TRBJ2-1; TRBD2 aligns across 11 bases. This CDR3 has 19 amino acids. Losses at the gene ends were 1 base for V and 5 bases for J; bases not matched to a gene: 14. CDR1 is SGDLS, CDR2 YYNGEE, per germline. This chain's CDR3 is CASSVRTSPGLAGNNEQFF. The CDR3 region has the DNA TGTGCCAGCAGCGTACGAACCAGCCCCGGACTAGCGGGCAACAATGAGCAGTTCTTC.

This clonotype came up a few times. V and J are TRBV6-5 and TRBJ2-2; a weak D match, TRBD1 (6 bases). Trimming took 5 bases from V and 5 from J, leaving 9 bases between them. There are 13 residues in the CDR3. Germline CDR1 and CDR2: MNHEY and SVGAGI. CDR3 residues: CASSRQATGELFF. Written as DNA, the CDR3 is TGTGCCAGCAGTCGACAGGCGACCGGGGAGCTGTTTTTT.

The chain carries TRBV29-1 and TRBJ2-3, with 7 bases lining up with TRBD1. The ends lost 7 bases at V and 0 bases at J; junction bases unmatched: 7. This CDR3 has 14 amino acids. CDR1 and CDR2 from the germline V gene are SQVTM and ANQGSEA. The DNA for the CDR3 is TGCAGCGGACTTACAGGGGCTAGCACAGATACGCAGTATTTT. It specifies CSGLTGASTDTQYF.

This clonotype was counted many times. The genes are TRBV3-1 and TRBJ2-2, with D maybe TRBD2 (6 bases). The germline V gene has CDR1 LGHDT and CDR2 YNNKEL (reference sequence). Trimming pared 4 bases from V and 5 bases from J, leaving 23 bases between. The CDR3 is made up of 18 amino acids. The CDR3 spells CASSLRLGAGLGTGELFF. CDR3 DNA sequence: TGTGCCAGCAGCCTCCGTCTCGGGGCGGGGCTGGGGACCGGGGAGCTGTTTTTT.

Many counts were recorded for this clonotype. The chain uses TRBV10-2 and TRBJ2-7; TRBD2 agrees at 9 bases. V shed 4 bases, J shed 2 bases, and the junction held 6 bases outside the gene matches. The CDR3 is made up of 15 amino acids. Germline V gives CDR1 WSHSY, CDR2 SAAADI. DNA for the CDR3: TGCGCCAGCAGTGTACTAGCGGGTTCCACCTACGAGCAGTACTTC. Translated: CASSVLAGSTYEQYF.

This clonotype was seen at least ten times. This CDR3 reads CAIREGQNSYEQYF. CDR3 DNA: TGTGCCATCAGGGAGGGACAGAACTCCTACGAGCAGTACTTC. This chain joins TRBV10-3 and TRBJ2-7, with D tentatively TRBD1 (7 bases). V shed 6 bases and J shed 0 bases, with 12 bases lying between them. The CDR3 spans 14 residues. In germline, CDR1 is ENHRY, CDR2 SYGVKD.

Points on this clonotype: This may arise from a read error, as a much more abundant clone is one base away. V usage is TRBV7-6 and J usage is TRBJ2-5, with TRBD2 matching over 12 bases. V dropped 4 bases and J dropped 5; count of bases not matched to a gene: 11. The CDR3 covers 17 residues. Germline lookup yields CDR1 SGHVS and CDR2 FNYEAQ. This CDR3 is CASSSNTRLAGEETQYF. The CDR3 DNA sequence: TGTGCCAGCAGCTCCAATACCCGACTAGCGGGGGAGGAGACCCAGTACTTC.

In its sample, this clonotype was seen a few times. The CDR3 DNA reads TGTGCCAGCATCGAGACCGGGACTAGCAATTACAATGAGCAGTTCTTC. As protein: CASIETGTSNYNEQFF. The rearrangement joins TRBV11-1 to TRBJ2-1; 9 positions match TRBD2. The germline V gene encodes CDR1 SGHAT and CDR2 FQDESV (reference sequence). This CDR3 contains 16 residues. Losses at the gene ends were 7 bases for V and 4 bases for J; bases not matched to a gene: 11.

There are a few counts of this clonotype. This chain links TRBV6-5 with TRBJ2-7; 9 bases match TRBD2. The CDR3 sequence is 15 residues long. Germline V gene lookup returns CDR1 MNHEY and CDR2 SVGAGI. J lost 3 bases, V lost 0 bases, and 3 bases had no gene match. DNA of the CDR3: TGTGCCAGCAGTTACTCGAATAGCGGGAGCTACGAGCAGTACTTC. Protein product: CASSYSNSGSYEQYF.

This clonotype occurred many times. The V call is TRBV9, the J call TRBJ2-1; D is uncertain. CDR1 is SGDLS, CDR2 YYNGEE, per germline. The V end lost 3 bases, the J end lost 4 bases, and 11 bases lay between the germline ends. The CDR3 sequence is 14 residues long. This CDR3 is CASSGGSKYNEQFF. The CDR3 bases are TGTGCCAGCAGCGGGGGATCTAAATACAATGAGCAGTTCTTC.

The V gene is TRBV5-6, the J gene TRBJ2-2; 15 nucleotides agree with TRBD2. Trimming at V came to 4 bases and at J to 4 bases, leaving 8 bases not matched to a gene. The germline CDR1 and CDR2 sequences are SGHDT and YYEEEE. There are 18 residues in the CDR3. CDR3 residues: CASSTGTSGGLSTGELFF. CDR3 in DNA: TGTGCCAGCAGCACCGGGACTAGCGGGGGGTTGTCCACCGGGGAGCTGTTTTTT.

This clonotype showed up many times. The V call is TRBV5-1, the J call TRBJ2-2, with 7 positions matching TRBD2. In germline, CDR1 is SGHRS, CDR2 YFSETQ. V dropped 5 bases and J dropped 4; count of bases not matched to a gene: 8. There are 15 residues in the CDR3. In nucleotides, the CDR3 is TGCGCCAGCAGAGGACTAGTTGCGGGCACCGGGGAGCTGTTTTTT. It is translated as CASRGLVAGTGELFF.

This clonotype was counted between two and nine times. This chain connects TRBV18 to TRBJ1-1; possibly TRBD1 for D (5 bases). With 4 bases removed from V and 0 bases from J, the gap between germline ends came to 9 bases. The CDR3 covers 14 residues. Germline CDR1 KGHSH, CDR2 LQKENI. In nucleotides, the CDR3 is TGTGCCAGCTCACAGGCAGGGCTGAACACTGAAGCTTTCTTT. Residues: CASSQAGLNTEAFF.

The chain carries TRBV9 and TRBJ2-7; 15 positions agree with TRBD2. The CDR3 has 17 amino acids. V was clipped by 3 bases and J by 0 bases; unmatched bases: 4. Germline V gene sequence: CDR1 SGDLS, CDR2 YYNGEE. This chain's CDR3 is CASSDGTSGGPSYEQYF. Here the CDR3 DNA reads TGTGCCAGCAGCGACGGGACTAGCGGGGGGCCCTCCTACGAGCAGTACTTC.

This clonotype was seen repeatedly, ten times or more. This sequence joins TRBV7-8 and TRBJ2-3; the match to TRBD2 covers 7 bases. The J segment lost 3 bases and the V segment lost 5 bases, leaving 5 bases of the junction unmatched. CDR1 is SGHVS, CDR2 FQNEAQ, per germline. This CDR3 is 14 amino acids long. For the CDR3, the DNA is TGTGCCAGCAGCACCGGACTAGGTACAGATACGCAGTATTTT. Encoded protein: CASSTGLGTDTQYF. Combining the CDR3 with reference TRBV7-8 and TRBJ2-3 gives the whole variable domain GAGVSQSPRYKVAKRGQDVALRCDPISGHVSLFWYQQALGQGPEFLTYFQNEAQLDKSGLPSDRFFAERPEGSVSTLKIQRTQQEDSAVYLCASSTGLGTDTQYFGPGTRLTVL.

The table lists this clonotype with a few counts. The chain combines TRBV29-1 with TRBJ2-5; the match to TRBD1 covers 9 bases. The CDR3 is made up of 12 amino acids. V lost 6 bases and J lost 4; bases outside the gene matches: 3. Germline loops: CDR1 SQVTM, CDR2 ANQGSEA. CDR3 amino acids: CSVGTGLETQYF. CDR3 DNA sequence: TGCAGCGTGGGGACAGGGTTAGAGACCCAGTACTTC.

J is TRBJ2-3 and V is TRBV9; D gene ambiguous. Trimming took off 4 bases at V and 5 bases at J, with 8 bases between the two ends. Germline-derived CDR1 and CDR2 are SGDLS and YYNGEE. The length of the CDR3 is 12 residues. CDR3 DNA sequence: TGTGCCAGCAGCCCCTTCCAAGATACGCAGTATTTT. Translation gives CASSPFQDTQYF.

The gene calls are TRBV2 and TRBJ2-2; D uncertain. V was pared by 8 bases and J by 3 bases, with 4 bases between. In germline, CDR1 is SNHLY, CDR2 FYNNEI. The CDR3 runs 11 residues. Written as DNA, the CDR3 is TGTGCCAGCGGATACACCGGGGAGCTGTTTTTT. Residues: CASGYTGELFF.

This clonotype was recorded at least ten times. CDR3 sequence: CSARTSGDEQFF. CDR3 DNA: TGCAGTGCTAGAACTAGCGGGGATGAGCAGTTCTTC. The chain carries TRBV20-1 and TRBJ2-1; 10 bases fit TRBD2. This CDR3 spans 12 amino acids. Germline V gene data show CDR1 as DFQATT and CDR2 as SNEGSKA (reference sequence). With 2 bases clipped from V and 8 bases from J, the junction kept 0 bases outside the gene matches.

The chain carries TRBV3-1 and TRBJ2-3; D uncertain. There are 15 residues in the CDR3. Germline assignment: CDR1 LGHDT and CDR2 YNNKEL (reference sequence). Trimming cost V 2 bases and J 0 bases, with 9 bases left between them. As DNA, the CDR3 is TGTGCCAGCAGCCAACCCACCCGGAGCACAGATACGCAGTATTTT. It encodes CASSQPTRSTDTQYF.

In its sample, this clonotype was seen a few times. The rearrangement joins TRBV27 to TRBJ2-3; D not certain. The CDR3 consists of 14 residues. V was pared by 2 bases and J by 0 bases, with 6 bases between. Germline V CDR1 and CDR2: MNHEY, SMNVEV (reference sequence). The CDR3 loop is CASSLIGSTDTQYF. The CDR3, as DNA: TGTGCCAGCAGTTTAATAGGGAGCACAGATACGCAGTATTTT.

At least ten counts were recorded for this clonotype. This rearrangement joins TRBV7-6 to TRBJ1-1; D remains unclear. This CDR3 is built from 13 residues. The V end lost 5 bases, the J end lost 1 base, and 8 bases lay between the germline ends. The germline CDR1 and CDR2 sequences are SGHVS and FNYEAQ. The CDR3 protein is CASSADGNTEAFF. CDR3 sequence (DNA): TGTGCCAGCAGCGCCGACGGGAACACTGAAGCTTTCTTT.

Many counts were recorded for this clonotype. The chain has TRBV27 and TRBJ2-7; 7 nucleotides line up with TRBD1. In germline, CDR1 is MNHEY, CDR2 SMNVEV (reference sequence). This CDR3 contains 11 residues. J lost 3 bases, V lost 9 bases, and 2 bases had no gene match. The CDR3 coding sequence is TGTGCCAGTTGGGACAGCTACGAGCAGTACTTC. It specifies CASWDSYEQYF.

This clonotype was seen more than once but under ten times. The chain carries TRBV5-5 and TRBJ2-2; 9 bases are shared with TRBD2. J gave up 2 bases and V 4 bases, and 6 bases lay outside the gene matches. Germline lookup yields CDR1 SGHKS and CDR2 YYEKEE (reference sequence). The CDR3 is 16 residues long. For the CDR3, the DNA is TGTGCCAGCAGCCGGGGACTAGCAGGAAACACCGGGGAGCTGTTTTTT. This gives the protein CASSRGLAGNTGELFF.

This clonotype was seen a few times. CDR3 sequence: CASSQGAASGLYNEQFF. For the CDR3, the DNA is TGTGCCAGCAGCCAAGGGGCGGCTAGCGGGTTGTACAATGAGCAGTTCTTC. The rearrangement joins TRBV3-1 to TRBJ2-1; 8 bases are a match to TRBD2. The CDR3 length is 17 residues. Germline V gives CDR1 LGHDT, CDR2 YNNKEL (reference sequence). With 1 base clipped from V and 4 bases from J, the junction kept 9 bases outside the gene matches.